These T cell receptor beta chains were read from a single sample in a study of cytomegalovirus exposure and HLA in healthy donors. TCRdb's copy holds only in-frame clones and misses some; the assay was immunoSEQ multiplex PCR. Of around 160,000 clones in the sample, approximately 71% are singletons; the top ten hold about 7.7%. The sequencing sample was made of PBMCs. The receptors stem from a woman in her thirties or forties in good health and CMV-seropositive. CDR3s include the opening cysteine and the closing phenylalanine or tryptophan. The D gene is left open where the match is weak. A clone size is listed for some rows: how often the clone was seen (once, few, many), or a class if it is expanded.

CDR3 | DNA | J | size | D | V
CASSLSGLAGPGIEQYF | TGTGCCAGCAGCCTTTCGGGACTAGCGGGACCGGGGATCGAGCAGTACTTC | TRBJ2-7 | . | TRBD2 | TRBV28
CASIAVGQGTEAFF | TGTGCCAGCATCGCCGTGGGACAGGGTACTGAAGCTTTCTTT | TRBJ1-1 | . | TRBD1 | TRBV6-5
CASSVRDSGGYTF | TGTGCCAGCAGCGTCCGGGACAGTGGTGGCTACACCTTC | TRBJ1-2 | . | TRBD1 | TRBV11-2
CASRRRGGTGLNTEAFF | TGTGCCAGTAGAAGGAGGGGGGGAACAGGGTTGAACACTGAAGCTTTCTTT | TRBJ1-1 | . | . | TRBV19
CATRTSGRWTGELFF | TGTGCCACCCGGACTAGCGGGAGGTGGACCGGGGAGCTGTTTTTT | TRBJ2-2 | . | TRBD2 | TRBV19
CASSFPGQQETQYF | TGCGCCAGCAGCTTCCCGGGACAGCAAGAGACCCAGTACTTC | TRBJ2-5 | . | TRBD1 | TRBV5-1
CASSERFWETFSYNEQFF | TGTGCCAGCAGTGAAAGGTTCTGGGAGACATTCTCCTACAATGAGCAGTTCTTC | TRBJ2-1 | . | . | TRBV6-1
CASSLYRDTEAFF | TGTGCCAGCAGCTTATACAGGGACACTGAAGCTTTCTTT | TRBJ1-1 | few | . | TRBV7-9
CASSLTGVADTEAFF | TGTGCCAGCTCACTCACAGGGGTAGCGGACACTGAAGCTTTCTTT | TRBJ1-1 | . | TRBD1 | TRBV18
CATSLAGEAVYEQYF | TGTGCCACCAGCCTCGCGGGGGAGGCGGTCTACGAGCAGTACTTC | TRBJ2-7 | . | TRBD2 | TRBV15
CASSSVNTEAFF | TGCGCCAGCAGTTCAGTGAACACTGAAGCTTTCTTT | TRBJ1-1 | . | . | TRBV10-2
CAISGQGQGGYTF | TGTGCCATCAGTGGCCAGGGGCAGGGGGGCTACACCTTC | TRBJ1-2 | . | . | TRBV10-3
CASSIGPTYEQYF | TGTGCCAGTAGTATTGGCCCGACCTACGAGCAGTACTTC | TRBJ2-7 | . | . | TRBV19
CASSSSFNEKLFF | TGCGCCAGCAGCTCGAGTTTTAATGAAAAACTGTTTTTT | TRBJ1-4 | . | . | TRBV5-1
CASIRGGEWNEQYF | TGTGCCAGCATCCGGGGAGGGGAGTGGAACGAGCAGTACTTC | TRBJ2-7 | . | TRBD2 | TRBV6-6
CASETGMAYEQYF | TGTGCCAGTGAGACAGGGATGGCCTACGAGCAGTACTTC | TRBJ2-7 | . | TRBD1 | TRBV2
CASRDRVGVTEAFF | TGTGCCAGCAGAGACAGGGTAGGGGTCACTGAAGCTTTCTTT | TRBJ1-1 | . | TRBD1 | TRBV25-1
CASNRGAGGPHEQYF | TGTGCCAGCAATAGAGGGGCGGGAGGGCCTCACGAGCAGTACTTC | TRBJ2-7 | . | TRBD2 | TRBV5-4
CASSGTAGGQETQYF | TGTGCCAGCAGTGGTACAGCGGGAGGGCAAGAGACCCAGTACTTC | TRBJ2-5 | . | TRBD2 | TRBV2
CSVDWQNTEAFF | TGCAGCGTTGATTGGCAGAACACTGAAGCTTTCTTT | TRBJ1-1 | . | . | TRBV29-1
CASSEDRGHGKQYF | TGTGCCAGTAGCGAGGACAGGGGGCATGGTAAGCAGTACTTC | TRBJ2-5 | . | TRBD1 | TRBV19
CASSLDWRPAGVGMTEAFF | TGTGCCAGCAGCTTAGATTGGCGGCCGGCAGGGGTGGGTATGACTGAAGCTTTCTTT | TRBJ1-1 | . | . | TRBV11-2
CASSLYQGVGQPQHF | TGTGCCAGCAGCTTGTACCAGGGGGTCGGGCAGCCCCAGCATTTT | TRBJ1-5 | . | TRBD1 | TRBV5-6
CATSGDNYYGYTF | TGTGCCACCAGCGGTGACAATTACTATGGCTACACCTTC | TRBJ1-2 | . | . | TRBV15
CASGPGQTAGNEQFF | TGTGCCAGCGGACCGGGACAAACGGCGGGCAATGAGCAGTTCTTC | TRBJ2-1 | . | . | TRBV25-1
CASSRVGTPYSNQPQHF | TGTGCCAGCAGCCGCGTAGGGACACCTTATAGCAATCAGCCCCAGCATTTT | TRBJ1-5 | . | . | TRBV14
CASSSLWTGANTEAFF | TGTGCCAGCAGCTCTCTCTGGACAGGGGCGAACACTGAAGCTTTCTTT | TRBJ1-1 | . | TRBD1 | TRBV7-9
CASSQAGGGPNEKLFF | TGTGCCAGCAGCCAAGCCGGGGGAGGACCTAATGAAAAACTGTTTTTT | TRBJ1-4 | . | . | TRBV4-2
CASVREGNQPQHF | TGTGCCAGCGTGCGAGAGGGCAATCAGCCCCAGCATTTT | TRBJ1-5 | . | . | TRBV6-1
CASSLVVHEQFF | TGTGCCAGCAGCTTAGTAGTCCATGAGCAGTTCTTC | TRBJ2-1 | . | . | TRBV7-9
CASRPSGFYNEQFF | TGTGCCAGCAGGCCTAGCGGGTTCTACAATGAGCAGTTCTTC | TRBJ2-1 | few | TRBD2 | TRBV11-2
CASSRRDRHSGGNTIYF | TGTGCCAGCAGCCGCCGGGACAGACATTCGGGGGGAAACACCATATATTTT | TRBJ1-3 | . | TRBD1 | TRBV5-5
CASSISGGPDEQYF | TGTGCCAGTAGTATTTCAGGGGGCCCGGACGAGCAGTACTTC | TRBJ2-7 | few | TRBD1 | TRBV19
CARSLFGQEYNEQFF | TGTGCCAGAAGCTTATTTGGACAGGAGTACAATGAGCAGTTCTTC | TRBJ2-1 | . | TRBD1 | TRBV5-3
CASSSHRQTGGTEAFF | TGTGCCAGCAGCTCGCACCGTCAGACAGGGGGCACTGAAGCTTTCTTT | TRBJ1-1 | once | TRBD1 | TRBV5-5
CASSETSGSTDTQYF | TGTGCCAGCAGCGAAACTAGCGGGAGCACAGATACGCAGTATTTT | TRBJ2-3 | . | TRBD2 | TRBV2
CARDHSLAGTEQFF | TGCGCCAGGGATCATTCCCTAGCGGGCACTGAGCAGTTCTTC | TRBJ2-1 | once | TRBD2 | TRBV5-1
CASSARRSTEAFF | TGTGCCAGCAGTGCCCGTAGAAGTACTGAAGCTTTCTTT | TRBJ1-1 | few | . | TRBV6-1
CASSPYSAGVGNEQFF | TGTGCCAGCAGCCCTTATTCAGCGGGAGTGGGTAATGAGCAGTTCTTC | TRBJ2-1 | . | TRBD2 | TRBV13
CASSLFGGSTLEQYF | TGTGCCAGCAGTTTATTCGGGGGAAGTACCCTCGAGCAGTACTTC | TRBJ2-7 | . | . | TRBV28
CATSRGGAAGGLTGELFF | TGTGCCACCAGCAGAGGGGGGGCGGCGGGAGGGCTTACCGGGGAGCTGTTTTTT | TRBJ2-2 | . | TRBD2 | TRBV15
CAWSWGRSADTQYF | TGTGCCTGGAGCTGGGGGAGGTCGGCAGATACGCAGTATTTT | TRBJ2-3 | . | . | TRBV30
CASSEPRDRGLNTGELFF | TGTGCCAGCAGTGAACCAAGAGACAGGGGGCTTAACACCGGGGAGCTGTTTTTT | TRBJ2-2 | few | TRBD1 | TRBV6-1
CASSFFTGTFNEQYF | TGTGCCAGCAGCTTTTTTACGGGAACTTTCAACGAGCAGTACTTC | TRBJ2-7 | . | . | TRBV28
CASSLLASGELFF | TGCGCCAGCAGCTTACTAGCGTCCGGGGAGCTGTTTTTT | TRBJ2-2 | . | TRBD2 | TRBV5-1
CASSSSGDEDTEAFF | TGTGCCAGCAGTTCCTCGGGGGACGAGGACACTGAAGCTTTCTTT | TRBJ1-1 | once | . | TRBV28